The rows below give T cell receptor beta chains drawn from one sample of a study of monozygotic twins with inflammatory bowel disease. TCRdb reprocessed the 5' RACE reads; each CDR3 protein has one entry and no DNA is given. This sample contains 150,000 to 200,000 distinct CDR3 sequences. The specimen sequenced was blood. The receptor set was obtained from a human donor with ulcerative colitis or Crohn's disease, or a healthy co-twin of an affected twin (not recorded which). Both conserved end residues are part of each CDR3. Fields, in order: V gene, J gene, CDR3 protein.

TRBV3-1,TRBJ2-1,CASSPRYREGNEQFF
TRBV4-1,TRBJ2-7,CASSQGPASGGTYEQYF
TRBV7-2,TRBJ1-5,CASSLAGGAGQPQHF
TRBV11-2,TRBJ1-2,CASSSGTGGIDGYTF
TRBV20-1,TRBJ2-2,CSARSGLSATGELFF
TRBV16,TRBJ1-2,CASSPQGRSGYTF
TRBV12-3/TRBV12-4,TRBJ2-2,CASTILAGTGELFF
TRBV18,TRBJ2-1,CASSFSGRANEQFF
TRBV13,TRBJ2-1,CASSLDRLAGGHNEQFF
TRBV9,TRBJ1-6,CVSSPRQGENSPLHF
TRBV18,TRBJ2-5,CASSPPSQETQYF
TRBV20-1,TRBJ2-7,CSASGTTTPYEQYF
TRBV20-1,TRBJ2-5,CTTPGAGTGETQYF
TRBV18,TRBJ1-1,CASRLGGAGENTEAFF
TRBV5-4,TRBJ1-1,CASSLRLERGNEAFF
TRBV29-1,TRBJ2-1,CSAKSMNYNEQFF
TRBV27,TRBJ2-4,CASRSERVAKNIQYF
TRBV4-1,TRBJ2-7,CASSPSGTYEQYF
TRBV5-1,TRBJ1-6,CASSFTGRAYNSPLHF
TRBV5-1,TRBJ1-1,CASSQSRVDTEAFF
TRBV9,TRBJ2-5,CASRHQGQGVDETQYF
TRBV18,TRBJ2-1,CASSTGQSSYNEQFF
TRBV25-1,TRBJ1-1,CASSEGQATEAFF
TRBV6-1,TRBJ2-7,CASRPGQGTYEQYF
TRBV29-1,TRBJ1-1,CSVVQQANTEAFF
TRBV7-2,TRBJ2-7,CASSSRSGYIKAEQYF
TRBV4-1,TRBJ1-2,CASSREGGGRRYGYTF
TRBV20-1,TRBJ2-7,CSAWTSGRVYEQYF
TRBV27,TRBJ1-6,CASSRRTGPSSYNSPLHF
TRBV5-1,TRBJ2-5,CASRKRDGQETQYF
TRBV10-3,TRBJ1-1,CAISDGQGSEAFF
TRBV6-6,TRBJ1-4,CASSYEGRGEKLFF
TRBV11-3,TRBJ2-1,CASSLGLAGTYNEQFF
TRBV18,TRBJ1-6,CATSNEGSTTSPLHF
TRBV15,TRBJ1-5,CATSRDQGAQHQPQHF
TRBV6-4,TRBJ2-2,CASSDRGGTGELFF
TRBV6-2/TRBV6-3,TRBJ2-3,CASIAYPGLAGGPADTQYF
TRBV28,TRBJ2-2,CASVSRTSNTGELFF
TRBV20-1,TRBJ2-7,CSARGLAGGPGEQYF
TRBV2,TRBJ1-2,CASSYDSNYGYTF
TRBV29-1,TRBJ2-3,CSVAVQGTTDTQYF
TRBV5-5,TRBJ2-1,CASSAGTLSYNEQFF
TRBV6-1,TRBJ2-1,CASSVTSGNHEQFF
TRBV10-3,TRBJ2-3,CAIRREGTMGTQYF
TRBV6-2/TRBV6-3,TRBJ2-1,CASSPWTDWDEQFF
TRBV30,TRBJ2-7,CAWSVSGGSYEQYF
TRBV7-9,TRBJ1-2,CASSFSGEDYGYTF
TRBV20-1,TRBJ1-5,CSARVLGVDQPQHF
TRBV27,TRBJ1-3,CASSSRQGRGNTIYF
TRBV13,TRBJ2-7,CASSLATLGPYEQYF
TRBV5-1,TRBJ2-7,CASSSYYYEQYF
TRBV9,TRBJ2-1,CASSVDARALSYNEQFF